This entry lists 10 T cell receptor beta chains sequenced from one sample in a study of OX40 agonist ivuxolimab in advanced cancers. Measured with immunoSEQ multiplex PCR; TCRdb has only the in-frame clones, and not every one. Of approximately 57,000 clones listed, around four fifths are singletons. Here the sequenced sample was CD4+ or CD8+ T cells sorted from blood, taken in a trial of the OX40 agonist ivuxolimab. The receptors were gathered from an adult with an advanced solid tumor such as melanoma, head and neck, liver or kidney cancer.

V is TRBV11-3 and J is TRBJ2-2, with 7 bases lining up with TRBD2. The CDR3 has 15 residues. In germline, CDR1 is SGHNT, CDR2 YENEEA. J was trimmed by 3 bases and V by 5 bases; bases with no gene match: 6. The CDR3 DNA reads as TGTGCCAGCAGCGGAGCGGGGCAGGACACCGGGGAGCTGTTTTTT. As protein: CASSGAGQDTGELFF.

The V gene is TRBV6-4, the J gene TRBJ1-6, with unresolved D. CDR1 is MRHNA and CDR2 is SNTAGT in the germline V gene. V was pared by 4 bases and J by 1 base, with 8 bases between. CDR3 size: 15 residues. CDR3 protein: CASSGGESYNSPLHF. CDR3 DNA sequence: TGTGCCAGCAGTGGTGGAGAATCCTATAATTCACCCCTCCACTTT.

J is TRBJ1-4 and V is TRBV18; D not resolved. Per germline, CDR1 KGHSH and CDR2 LQKENI. This CDR3 region has 16 residues. V was trimmed by 3 bases and J by 0 bases, leaving 11 bases between them. The CDR3 DNA reads as TGTGCCAGCTCACCGATTCGGGAAGCAACTAATGAAAAACTGTTTTTT. Amino acid sequence: CASSPIREATNEKLFF.

This clone has more than one count but fewer than ten. The V call is TRBV6-6, the J call TRBJ2-3; the D gene could be TRBD1 or TRBD2 (6 bases each). CDR1 is MNHNY, CDR2 SVGAGI, per germline (reference sequence). The CDR3 is made up of 16 amino acids. V lost 2 bases, J lost 4 bases, and 16 bases lay in between. This CDR3 is CASSYGGTSSSDTQYF. CDR3 DNA: TGTGCCAGCAGTTACGGAGGGACATCGTCCTCAGATACGCAGTATTTT.

This clone was counted ten times or more. This specimen includes other DNA sequences encoding the same CDR3. The chain is built from TRBV20-1 and TRBJ2-3; D call uncertain. This CDR3 comprises 11 residues. The germline CDR1 and CDR2 sequences are DFQATT and SNEGSKA (reference sequence). V gave up 0 bases and J gave up 6 bases, with 4 bases separating them. The chain's CDR3 is CSAREVDTQYF. The CDR3 DNA reads as TGCAGTGCTAGAGAGGTGGATACGCAGTATTTT.

The J gene is TRBJ1-5, the V gene TRBV19; no definite D call. The V and J ends lost 4 bases and 2 bases respectively, with 15 bases between them. CDR1 and CDR2 (germline): LNHDA, SQIVND (reference sequence). This CDR3 region has 16 residues. Written as DNA, the CDR3 is TGTGCCAGTAGTACCTCAGGTGTCGGGGGCAATCAGCCCCAGCATTTT. Protein product: CASSTSGVGGNQPQHF.

The genes are TRBV5-1 and TRBJ2-7; possible D gene TRBD1, 6 bases. With 6 bases removed from V and 7 bases from J, the gap between germline ends came to 17 bases. The length of the CDR3 is 13 residues. Germline-derived CDR1 and CDR2 are SGHRS and YFSETQ. In DNA form, the CDR3 reads TGCGCCAGCACACCTGAGGGGGTGGGGGAGCAGTACTTC. Residues: CASTPEGVGEQYF.

CDR3 loop: CASRTVSYEQYF. CDR3 nucleotide sequence: TGTGCCAGCAGGACGGTGTCCTACGAGCAGTACTTC. This chain uses TRBV2 with TRBJ2-7; D not resolved. The CDR3 sequence is 12 residues long. V dropped 6 bases and J dropped 1 base, with 7 bases sitting between them. Germline CDR1 and CDR2: SNHLY and FYNNEI.

The chain couples TRBV12-5 to TRBJ2-3; 16 positions agree with TRBD2. Germline V CDR1 and CDR2: LGHNT, FRNRAP. CDR3 length: 17 residues. Unmatched junction bases numbered 3, after V lost 4 bases and J lost 2 bases. The CDR3 loop is CASGWGTSGRATDTQYF. The CDR3 coding sequence is TGTGCTAGTGGTTGGGGGACTAGCGGGAGGGCCACAGATACGCAGTATTTT.

V gene TRBV28 combines with J gene TRBJ2-3, with 8 bases fitting TRBD1. Germline CDR1 is MDHEN and CDR2 is SYDVKM. With V trimmed by 1 base and J by 7 bases, 4 bases remained unmatched. The CDR3 totals 14 residues. The CDR3 nucleotides read TGTGCCAGCAGTTTATCCAGGGGGCGTAATACGCAGTATTTT. Protein: CASSLSRGRNTQYF.